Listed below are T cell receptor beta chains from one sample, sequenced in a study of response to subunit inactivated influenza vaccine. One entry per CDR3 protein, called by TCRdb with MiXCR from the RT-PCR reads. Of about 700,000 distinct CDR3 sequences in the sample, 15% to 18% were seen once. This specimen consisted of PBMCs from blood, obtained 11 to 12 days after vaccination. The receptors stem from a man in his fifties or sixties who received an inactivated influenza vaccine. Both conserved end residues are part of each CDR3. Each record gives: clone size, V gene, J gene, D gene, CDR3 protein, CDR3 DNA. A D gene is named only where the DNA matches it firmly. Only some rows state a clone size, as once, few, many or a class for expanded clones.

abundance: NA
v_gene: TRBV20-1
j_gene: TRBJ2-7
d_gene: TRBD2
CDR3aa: CSATPQLLAGSYEQYF
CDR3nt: TGCAGTGCTACACCCCAACTACTAGCGGGTAGCTACGAGCAGTACTTC

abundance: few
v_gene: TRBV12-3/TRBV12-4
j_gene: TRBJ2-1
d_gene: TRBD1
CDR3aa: CASSVTGVEQFF
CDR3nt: TGTGCCAGCAGCGTGACAGGGGTTGAGCAGTTCTTC

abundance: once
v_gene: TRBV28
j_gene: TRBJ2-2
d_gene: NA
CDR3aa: CASAENTGELFF
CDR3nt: TGTGCGTCGGCCGAGAACACCGGGGAGCTGTTTTTT

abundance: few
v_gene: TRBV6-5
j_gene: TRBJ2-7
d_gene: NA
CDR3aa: CASSYSLSYEQYF
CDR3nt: TGTGCCAGCAGTTACTCCCTCTCCTACGAGCAGTACTTC

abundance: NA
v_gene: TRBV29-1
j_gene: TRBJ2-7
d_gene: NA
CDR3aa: CSVDGSTGEQYF
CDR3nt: TGCAGCGTTGACGGTAGCACGGGAGAGCAGTACTTC

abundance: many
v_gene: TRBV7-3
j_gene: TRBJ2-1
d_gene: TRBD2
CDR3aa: CASSLMAGVGNEQFF
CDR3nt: TGTGCCAGCAGCCTCATGGCGGGAGTTGGCAATGAGCAGTTCTTC

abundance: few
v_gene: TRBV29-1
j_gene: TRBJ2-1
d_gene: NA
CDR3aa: CSVYRQGGHNEQFF
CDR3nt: TGCAGCGTCTACCGGCAGGGTGGGCACAATGAGCAGTTCTTC

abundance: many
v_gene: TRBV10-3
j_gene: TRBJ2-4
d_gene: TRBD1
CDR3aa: CATADRVENIQYF
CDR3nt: TGTGCCACCGCCGACAGGGTAGAAAACATTCAGTACTTC

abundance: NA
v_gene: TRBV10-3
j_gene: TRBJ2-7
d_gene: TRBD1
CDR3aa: CAIMGRDRGYEQYF
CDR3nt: TGTGCCATCATGGGACGGGACAGGGGGTACGAGCAGTACTTC

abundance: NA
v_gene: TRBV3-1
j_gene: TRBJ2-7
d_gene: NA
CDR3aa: CASSQGGSGEQYF
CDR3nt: TGTGCCAGCAGCCAAGGAGGTAGCGGCGAGCAGTACTTC

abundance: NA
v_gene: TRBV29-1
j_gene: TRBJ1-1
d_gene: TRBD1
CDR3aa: CSVAYRDSEAFF
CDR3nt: TGCAGCGTTGCGTACCGGGACAGTGAAGCTTTCTTT

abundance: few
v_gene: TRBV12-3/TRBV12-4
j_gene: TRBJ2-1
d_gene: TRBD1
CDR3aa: CASRFGTGGFNEQFF
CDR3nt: TGTGCCAGCAGGTTTGGGACAGGGGGATTCAATGAGCAGTTCTTC

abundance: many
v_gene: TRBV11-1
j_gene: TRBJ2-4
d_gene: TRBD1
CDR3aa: CASSPPGQGALSKNIQYF
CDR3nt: TGTGCCAGCAGCCCCCCGGGACAGGGGGCTCTATCCAAAAACATTCAGTACTTC

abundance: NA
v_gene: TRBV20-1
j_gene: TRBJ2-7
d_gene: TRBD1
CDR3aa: CSARGTGGTPAYEQYF
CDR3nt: TGCAGTGCTAGAGGGACAGGGGGTACACCCGCCTACGAGCAGTACTTC

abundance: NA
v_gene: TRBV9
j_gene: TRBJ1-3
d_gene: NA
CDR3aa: CASSPSGTPGNTIYF
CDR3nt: TGTGCCAGCAGCCCCAGCGGGACACCCGGAAACACCATATATTTT

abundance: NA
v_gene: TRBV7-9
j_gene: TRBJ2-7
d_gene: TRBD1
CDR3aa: CASSLTGGIIEQYF
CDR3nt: TGTGCCAGCAGCTTAACAGGGGGCATTATCGAGCAGTACTTC

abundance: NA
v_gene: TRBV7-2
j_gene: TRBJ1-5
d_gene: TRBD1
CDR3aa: CASSSQGEFLSQPQHF
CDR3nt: TGTGCCAGCAGCTCACAGGGGGAATTTCTCAGTCAGCCCCAGCATTTT

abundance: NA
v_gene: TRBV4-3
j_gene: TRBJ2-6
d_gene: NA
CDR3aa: CASSHRPEDFWANVLTF
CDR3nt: TGCGCCAGCAGCCACCGCCCCGAGGACTTCTGGGCCAACGTCCTGACTTTC

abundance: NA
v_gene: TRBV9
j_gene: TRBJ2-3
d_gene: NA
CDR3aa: CASSVSPKGTDTQYF
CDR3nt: TGTGCCAGCAGCGTCAGTCCCAAGGGCACAGATACGCAGTATTTT

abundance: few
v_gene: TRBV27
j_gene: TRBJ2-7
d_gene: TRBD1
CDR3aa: CASSLSAGETGGAEQYF
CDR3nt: TGTGCCAGCAGTTTATCGGCTGGGGAGACAGGGGGCGCCGAGCAGTACTTC

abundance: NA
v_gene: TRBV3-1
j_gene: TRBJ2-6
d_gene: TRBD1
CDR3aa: CASSPWTGGTGANVLTF
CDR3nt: TGTGCCAGCAGCCCATGGACAGGGGGCACTGGGGCCAACGTCCTGACTTTC

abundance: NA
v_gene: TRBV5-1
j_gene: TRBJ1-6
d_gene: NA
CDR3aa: CASSLSPQDINSPLHF
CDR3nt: TGCGCCAGCAGCTTGAGTCCTCAGGACATAAATTCACCCCTCCACTTT

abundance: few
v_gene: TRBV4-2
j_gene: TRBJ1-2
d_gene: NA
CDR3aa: CASSQDPWGGNYGYTF
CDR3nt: TGTGCCAGCAGCCAAGATCCGTGGGGGGGTAACTATGGCTACACCTTC

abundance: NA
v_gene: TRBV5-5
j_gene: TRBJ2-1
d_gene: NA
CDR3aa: CASSWLQLGPVEQFF
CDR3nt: TGTGCCAGCAGCTGGCTTCAGTTGGGGCCGGTTGAGCAGTTCTTC

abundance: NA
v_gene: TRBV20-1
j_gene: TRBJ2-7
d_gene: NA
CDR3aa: CSAKRAGTYEQYF
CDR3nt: TGCAGTGCGAAGAGGGCAGGGACCTACGAGCAGTACTTC

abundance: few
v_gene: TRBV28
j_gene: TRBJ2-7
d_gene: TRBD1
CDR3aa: CASSRDRASEQYF
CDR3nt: TGTGCCAGCAGTAGAGACAGGGCAAGCGAGCAGTACTTC

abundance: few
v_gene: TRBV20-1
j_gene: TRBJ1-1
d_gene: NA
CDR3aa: CSARGQENTEAFF
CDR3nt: TGCAGTGCTAGAGGGCAGGAGAACACTGAAGCTTTCTTT

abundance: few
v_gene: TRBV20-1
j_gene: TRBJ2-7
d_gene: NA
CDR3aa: CSAREVPGAYEQYF
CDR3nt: TGCAGTGCTAGAGAGGTGCCGGGGGCCTACGAGCAGTACTTC

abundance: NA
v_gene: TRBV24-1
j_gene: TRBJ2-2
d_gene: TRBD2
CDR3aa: CATSDLPPPGGLTNTGELFF
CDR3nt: TGTGCCACCAGTGATTTACCACCACCGGGAGGGCTAACAAACACCGGGGAGCTGTTTTTT

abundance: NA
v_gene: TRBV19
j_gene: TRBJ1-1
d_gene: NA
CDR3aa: CASSMRGADSDTEAFF
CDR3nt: TGTGCCAGTAGTATGAGGGGGGCTGATTCGGACACTGAAGCTTTCTTT

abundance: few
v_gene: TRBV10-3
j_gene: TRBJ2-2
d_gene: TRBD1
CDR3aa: CAISPLGTGGAGELFF
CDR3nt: TGTGCCATCAGTCCCCTAGGGACAGGGGGCGCCGGGGAGCTGTTTTTT

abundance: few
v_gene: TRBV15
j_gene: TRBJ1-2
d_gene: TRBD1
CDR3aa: CATSRPGQNYGYTF
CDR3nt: TGTGCCACCAGCAGACCGGGACAGAACTATGGCTACACCTTC

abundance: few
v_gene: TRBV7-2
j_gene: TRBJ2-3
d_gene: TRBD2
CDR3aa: CASSLAGGGPSWLGTDTQYF
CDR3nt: TGTGCCAGCAGCTTAGCGGGCGGGGGGCCAAGCTGGCTTGGCACAGATACGCAGTATTTT

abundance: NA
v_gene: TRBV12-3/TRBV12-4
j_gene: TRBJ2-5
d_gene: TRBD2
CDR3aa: CASSFSGGHETQYF
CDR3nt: TGTGCCAGCAGTTTTAGCGGGGGTCACGAGACCCAGTACTTC

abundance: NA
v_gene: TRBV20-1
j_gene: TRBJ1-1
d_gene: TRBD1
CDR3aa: CSATVQGGNTEAFF
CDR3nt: TGCAGTGCAACCGTACAGGGGGGGAACACTGAAGCTTTCTTT

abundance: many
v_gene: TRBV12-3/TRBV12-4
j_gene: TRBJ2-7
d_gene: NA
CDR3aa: CASSFFRGSYEQYF
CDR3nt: TGTGCCAGCAGCTTCTTCCGGGGCTCCTACGAGCAGTACTTC

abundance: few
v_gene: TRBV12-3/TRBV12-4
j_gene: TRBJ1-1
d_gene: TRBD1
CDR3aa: CASRKGTVKNTEAFF
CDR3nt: TGTGCCAGCAGGAAAGGGACAGTTAAGAACACTGAAGCTTTCTTT

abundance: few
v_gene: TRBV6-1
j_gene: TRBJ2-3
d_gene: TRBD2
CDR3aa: CASSIAGGLVDTQYF
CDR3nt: TGTGCCAGCAGCATAGCGGGGGGGCTGGTAGATACGCAGTATTTT

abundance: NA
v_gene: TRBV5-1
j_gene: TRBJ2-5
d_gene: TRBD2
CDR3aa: CASSTSGRGAQETQYF
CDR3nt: TGCGCCAGCAGCACTTCTGGGCGGGGGGCCCAAGAGACCCAGTACTTC

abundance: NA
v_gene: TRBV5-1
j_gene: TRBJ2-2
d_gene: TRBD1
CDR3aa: CASSRQGGQGIFSNTGELFF
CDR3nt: TGCGCCAGCTCCCGACAAGGGGGACAGGGGATCTTCTCGAACACCGGGGAGCTGTTTTTT

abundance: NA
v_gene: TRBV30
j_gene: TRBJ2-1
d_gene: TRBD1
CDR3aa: CAWSVRGRGRWDEQFF
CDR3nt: TGTGCCTGGAGTGTACGAGGCAGGGGGCGCTGGGATGAGCAGTTCTTC

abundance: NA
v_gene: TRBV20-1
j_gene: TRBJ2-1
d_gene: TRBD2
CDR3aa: CSANGLAGGLGNEQFF
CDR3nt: TGCAGTGCTAACGGACTAGCGGGAGGCTTGGGCAATGAGCAGTTCTTC

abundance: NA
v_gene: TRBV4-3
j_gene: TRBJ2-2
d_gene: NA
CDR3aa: CASSGDSGELFF
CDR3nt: TGCGCCAGTTCGGGGGATTCGGGGGAGCTGTTTTTT

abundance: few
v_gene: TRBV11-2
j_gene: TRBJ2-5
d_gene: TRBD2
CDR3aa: CASSLKSGRPSVETQYF
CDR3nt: TGTGCCAGCAGCTTAAAAAGCGGGAGGCCCTCGGTTGAGACCCAGTACTTC

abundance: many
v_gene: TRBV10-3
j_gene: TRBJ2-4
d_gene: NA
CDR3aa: CAISESDLEAIQYF
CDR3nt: TGTGCCATCAGTGAGTCGGACTTAGAAGCCATTCAGTACTTC

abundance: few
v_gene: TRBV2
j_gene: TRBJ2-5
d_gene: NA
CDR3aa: CASTPGLQETQYF
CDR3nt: TGTGCCAGCACCCCTGGGCTCCAAGAGACCCAGTACTTC

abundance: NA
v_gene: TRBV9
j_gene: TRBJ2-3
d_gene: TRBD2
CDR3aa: CASSFGTSEDTQYF
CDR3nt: TGTGCCAGCAGCTTCGGGACTAGCGAGGATACGCAGTATTTT

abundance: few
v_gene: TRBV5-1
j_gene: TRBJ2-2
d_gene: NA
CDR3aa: CASSLAGTPNTGELFF
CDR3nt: TGCGCCAGCAGCTTGGCCGGGACCCCGAACACCGGGGAGCTGTTTTTT

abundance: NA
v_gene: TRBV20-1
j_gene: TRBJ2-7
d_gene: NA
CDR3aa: CSARDRADSLRGQYF
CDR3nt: TGCAGTGCTAGAGATCGTGCGGACAGCCTACGAGGGCAGTACTTC

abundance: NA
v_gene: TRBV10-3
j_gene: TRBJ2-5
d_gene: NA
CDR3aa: CAIRSGLQETQYF
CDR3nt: TGTGCCATCAGATCTGGACTACAAGAGACCCAGTACTTC

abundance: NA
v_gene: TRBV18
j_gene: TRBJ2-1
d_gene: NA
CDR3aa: CASSPLDRGILEQFF
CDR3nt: TGTGCCAGCTCACCACTCGATAGGGGAATTTTAGAGCAGTTCTTC

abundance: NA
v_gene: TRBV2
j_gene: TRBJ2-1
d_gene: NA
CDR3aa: CASSVVTGNNEQFF
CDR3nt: TGTGCCAGCAGTGTGGTAACAGGGAACAATGAGCAGTTCTTC

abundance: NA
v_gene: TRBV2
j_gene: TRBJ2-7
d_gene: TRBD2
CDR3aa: CASSREGTSYEQYF
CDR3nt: TGTGCCAGCAGTAGGGAGGGGACCTCCTACGAGCAGTACTTC

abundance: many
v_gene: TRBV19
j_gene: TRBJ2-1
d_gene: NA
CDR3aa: CASSISSYNEQFF
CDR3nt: TGTGCCAGTAGTATTTCAAGCTACAATGAGCAGTTCTTC

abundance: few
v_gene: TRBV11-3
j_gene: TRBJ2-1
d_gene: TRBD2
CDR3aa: CASSDASGQQFF
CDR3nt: TGTGCCAGCAGCGACGCTAGCGGCCAGCAGTTCTTC

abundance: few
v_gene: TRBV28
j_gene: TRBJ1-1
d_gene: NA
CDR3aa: CASSLSSRQILNTEAFF
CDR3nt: TGTGCCAGCAGTTTATCTTCCCGACAGATACTGAACACTGAAGCTTTCTTT

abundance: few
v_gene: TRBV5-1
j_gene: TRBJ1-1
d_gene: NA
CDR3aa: CASTQNTNTEAFF
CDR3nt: TGCGCCAGCACCCAGAATACGAACACTGAAGCTTTCTTT

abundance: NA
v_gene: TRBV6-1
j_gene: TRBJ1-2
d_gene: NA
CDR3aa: CASSRGQMVDGYTF
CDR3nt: TGTGCCAGCAGCCGAGGACAGATGGTGGATGGCTACACCTTC

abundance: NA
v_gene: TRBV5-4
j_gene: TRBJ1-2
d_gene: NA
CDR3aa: CASSPGKPPHTF
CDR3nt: TGTGCCAGCAGCCCGGGGAAGCCTCCCCACACCTTC

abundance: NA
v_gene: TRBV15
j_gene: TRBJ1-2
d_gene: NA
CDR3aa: CATSRQWVGYGYTF
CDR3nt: TGTGCCACCAGCAGACAGTGGGTCGGCTATGGCTACACCTTC